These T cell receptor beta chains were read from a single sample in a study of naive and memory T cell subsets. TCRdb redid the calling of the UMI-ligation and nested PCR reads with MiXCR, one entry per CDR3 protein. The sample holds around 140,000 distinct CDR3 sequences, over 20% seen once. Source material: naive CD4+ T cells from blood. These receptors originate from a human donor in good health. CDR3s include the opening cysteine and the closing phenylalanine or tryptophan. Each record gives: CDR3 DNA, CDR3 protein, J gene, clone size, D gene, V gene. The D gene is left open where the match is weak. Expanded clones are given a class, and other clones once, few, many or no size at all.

CDR3nt: TGTGCCAGCAGCGAAGGATCCTACAGGGTTGGTGAGACCCAGTACTTC
CDR3aa: CASSEGSYRVGETQYF
j_gene: TRBJ2-5
abundance: few
d_gene: .
v_gene: TRBV7-9

CDR3nt: TGTGCCAGCAGCCAACGAGCGGGAGGCGGGGATACGCAGTATTTT
CDR3aa: CASSQRAGGGDTQYF
j_gene: TRBJ2-3
abundance: .
d_gene: TRBD2
v_gene: TRBV3-1

CDR3nt: TGCGCCAGCAGCTTGGCCAGACACACCGGGGCCAGGGAGACCCAGTACTTC
CDR3aa: CASSLARHTGARETQYF
j_gene: TRBJ2-5
abundance: few
d_gene: .
v_gene: TRBV5-1

CDR3nt: TGTGCCAGCAGTTTTGTAGCGGGAGCCTTAAATGAGCAGTTCTTC
CDR3aa: CASSFVAGALNEQFF
j_gene: TRBJ2-1
abundance: .
d_gene: TRBD2
v_gene: TRBV27

CDR3nt: TGTGCTAGTGGTTTGGTAGAGGTTTTAGGGAGGAGGTCCTACGAGCAGTACTTC
CDR3aa: CASGLVEVLGRRSYEQYF
j_gene: TRBJ2-7
abundance: many
d_gene: .
v_gene: TRBV12-5

CDR3nt: TGTGCCAGCATAAGGCGGACTAGCGGGAGGAACTCCGGGGCCAACGTCCTGACTTTC
CDR3aa: CASIRRTSGRNSGANVLTF
j_gene: TRBJ2-6
abundance: .
d_gene: TRBD2
v_gene: TRBV6-6

CDR3nt: TGCAGTGCTATCCGGCGGGGGGCCCTGTACAATGAGCAGTTCTTC
CDR3aa: CSAIRRGALYNEQFF
j_gene: TRBJ2-1
abundance: .
d_gene: TRBD2
v_gene: TRBV20-1

CDR3nt: TGTGCCACCAGCATAAGAGGGGGCCTCGGAAATGAGCAGTTCTTC
CDR3aa: CATSIRGGLGNEQFF
j_gene: TRBJ2-1
abundance: .
d_gene: TRBD1
v_gene: TRBV15

CDR3nt: TGTGCCAGCAGCTTAGCCCCACCTCAATACAATGAGCAGTTCTTC
CDR3aa: CASSLAPPQYNEQFF
j_gene: TRBJ2-1
abundance: .
d_gene: .
v_gene: TRBV11-2

CDR3nt: TGTGCCAGCAGCTTCGGGGGCGGGAGACCGTACAATGAGCAGTTCTTC
CDR3aa: CASSFGGGRPYNEQFF
j_gene: TRBJ2-1
abundance: few
d_gene: .
v_gene: TRBV7-2

CDR3nt: TGTGCCAGCAGTTCGCGGACACCTTACGAGCAGTACTTC
CDR3aa: CASSSRTPYEQYF
j_gene: TRBJ2-7
abundance: few
d_gene: .
v_gene: TRBV6-6

CDR3nt: TGTGCCAGCAGCTTAGGGGCCCCAAATTCACCCCTCCACTTT
CDR3aa: CASSLGAPNSPLHF
j_gene: TRBJ1-6
abundance: few
d_gene: .
v_gene: TRBV7-8